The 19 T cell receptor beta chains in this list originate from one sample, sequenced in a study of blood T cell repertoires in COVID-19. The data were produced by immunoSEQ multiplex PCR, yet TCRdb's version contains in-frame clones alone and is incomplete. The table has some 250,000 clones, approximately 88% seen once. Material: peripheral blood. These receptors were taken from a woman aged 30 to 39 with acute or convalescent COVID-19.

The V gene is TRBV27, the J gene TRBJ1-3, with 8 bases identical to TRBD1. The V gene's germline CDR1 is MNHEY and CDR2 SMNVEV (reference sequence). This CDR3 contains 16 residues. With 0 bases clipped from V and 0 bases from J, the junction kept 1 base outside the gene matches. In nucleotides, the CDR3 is TGTGCCAGCAGTTTATCCGGACAGGGCTCTGGAAACACCATATATTTT. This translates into CASSLSGQGSGNTIYF.

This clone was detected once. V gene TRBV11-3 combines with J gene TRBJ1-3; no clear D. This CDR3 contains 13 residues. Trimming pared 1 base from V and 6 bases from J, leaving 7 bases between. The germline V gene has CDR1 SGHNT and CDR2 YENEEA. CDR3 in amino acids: CASSLVLQNTIYF. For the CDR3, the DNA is TGTGCCAGCAGCTTAGTACTCCAAAACACCATATATTTT. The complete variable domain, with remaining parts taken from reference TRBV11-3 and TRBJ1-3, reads EAGVVQSPRYKIIEKKQPVAFWCNPISGHNTLYWYLQNLGQGPELLIRYENEEAVDDSQLPKDRFSAERLKGVDSTLKIQPAELGDSAVYLCASSLVLQNTIYFGEGSWLTVV.

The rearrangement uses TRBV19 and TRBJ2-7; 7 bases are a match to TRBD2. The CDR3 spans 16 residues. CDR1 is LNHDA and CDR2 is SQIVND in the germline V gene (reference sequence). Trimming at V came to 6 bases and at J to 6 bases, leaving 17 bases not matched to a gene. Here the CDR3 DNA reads TGTGCCAGTAGACCCTCCGTCTCTGGGGAGGGAGGCGAGCAGTACTTC. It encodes CASRPSVSGEGGEQYF.

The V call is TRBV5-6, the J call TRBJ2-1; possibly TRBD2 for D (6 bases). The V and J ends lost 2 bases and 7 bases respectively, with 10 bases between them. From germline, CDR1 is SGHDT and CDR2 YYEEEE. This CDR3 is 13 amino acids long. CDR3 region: CASSLRLANEQFF. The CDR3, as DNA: TGTGCCAGCAGCTTACGGCTAGCGAATGAGCAGTTCTTC.

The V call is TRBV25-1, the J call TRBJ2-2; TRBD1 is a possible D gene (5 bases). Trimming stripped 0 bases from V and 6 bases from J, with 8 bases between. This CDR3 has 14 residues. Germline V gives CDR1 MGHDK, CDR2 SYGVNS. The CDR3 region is CASSEYRVSGELFF. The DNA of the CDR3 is TGTGCCAGCAGTGAATACAGGGTATCCGGGGAGCTGTTTTTT.

The DNA for the CDR3 is TGTGCCAGCAGTGAAACTAGGGACAGTCTAACACCCCTCCACTTT. This codes for CASSETRDSLTPLHF. This chain joins TRBV2 and TRBJ1-6; 7 positions agree with TRBD1. The J segment lost 11 bases and the V segment lost 2 bases, leaving 9 bases of the junction unmatched. Germline CDR1 and CDR2: SNHLY and FYNNEI. The CDR3 is 15 amino acids.

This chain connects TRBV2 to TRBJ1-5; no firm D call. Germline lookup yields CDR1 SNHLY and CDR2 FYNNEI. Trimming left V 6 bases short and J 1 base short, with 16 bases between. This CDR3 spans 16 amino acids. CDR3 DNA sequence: TGTGCCAGCAGCATTCGGAGGGTGGGAAGCAATCAGCCCCAGCATTTT. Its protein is CASSIRRVGSNQPQHF.

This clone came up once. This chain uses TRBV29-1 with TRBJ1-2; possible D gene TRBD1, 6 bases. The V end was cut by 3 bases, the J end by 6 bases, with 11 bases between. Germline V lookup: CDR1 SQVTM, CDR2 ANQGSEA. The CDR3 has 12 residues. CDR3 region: CSVDVAGDGYTF. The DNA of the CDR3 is TGCAGCGTTGACGTAGCAGGGGATGGCTACACCTTC.

This chain's CDR3 is CASTKVRGQYEQYF. The CDR3 nucleotides read TGTGCCAGCACCAAAGTCAGGGGGCAGTACGAGCAGTACTTC. This chain connects TRBV27 to TRBJ2-7, with 8 bases aligning to TRBD1. V trimming: 7 bases; J trimming: 4 bases; junction bases outside the gene matches: 9. The germline V gene encodes CDR1 MNHEY and CDR2 SMNVEV (reference sequence). This CDR3 has 14 residues.

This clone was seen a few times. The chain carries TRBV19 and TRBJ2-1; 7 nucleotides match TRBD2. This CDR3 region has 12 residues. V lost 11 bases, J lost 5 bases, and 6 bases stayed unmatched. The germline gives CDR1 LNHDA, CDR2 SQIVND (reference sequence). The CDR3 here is CAAGSGNNEQFF. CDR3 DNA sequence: TGTGCCGCGGGGAGCGGGAACAATGAGCAGTTCTTC.

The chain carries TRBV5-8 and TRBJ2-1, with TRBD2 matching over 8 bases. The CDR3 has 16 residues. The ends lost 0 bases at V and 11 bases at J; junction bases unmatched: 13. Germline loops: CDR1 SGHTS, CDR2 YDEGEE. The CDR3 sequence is CASSLASTSGRGKQFF. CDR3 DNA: TGTGCCAGCAGCTTGGCTTCTACTAGCGGAAGGGGGAAGCAGTTCTTC.

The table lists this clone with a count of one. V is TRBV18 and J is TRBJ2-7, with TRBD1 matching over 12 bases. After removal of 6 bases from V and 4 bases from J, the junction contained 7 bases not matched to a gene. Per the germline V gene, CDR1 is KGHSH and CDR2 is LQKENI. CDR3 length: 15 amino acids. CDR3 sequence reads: CASSPGTGGLYEQYF. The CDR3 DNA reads TGTGCCAGCTCGCCCGGGACAGGGGGCCTATACGAGCAGTACTTC.

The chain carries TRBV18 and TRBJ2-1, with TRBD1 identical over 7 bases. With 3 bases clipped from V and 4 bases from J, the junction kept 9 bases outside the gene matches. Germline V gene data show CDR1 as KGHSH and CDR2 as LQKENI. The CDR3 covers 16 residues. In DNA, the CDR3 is TGTGCCAGCTCACCTCCCGGGACAGCAGGATACAATGAGCAGTTCTTC. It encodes CASSPPGTAGYNEQFF.

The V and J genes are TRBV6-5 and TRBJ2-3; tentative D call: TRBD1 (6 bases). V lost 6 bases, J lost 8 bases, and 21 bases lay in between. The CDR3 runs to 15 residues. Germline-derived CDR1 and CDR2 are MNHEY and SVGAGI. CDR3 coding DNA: TGTGCCAGCAGACAGTTTACGACAGGCCTTAGTACGCAGTATTTT. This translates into CASRQFTTGLSTQYF.

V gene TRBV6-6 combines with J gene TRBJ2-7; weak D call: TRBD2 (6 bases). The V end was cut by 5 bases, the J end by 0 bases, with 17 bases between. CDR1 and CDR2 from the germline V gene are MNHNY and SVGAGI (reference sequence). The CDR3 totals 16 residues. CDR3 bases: TGTGCCAGCAGTCGACCGAGCGGGCTTCTCTCCTACGAGCAGTACTTC. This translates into CASSRPSGLLSYEQYF.

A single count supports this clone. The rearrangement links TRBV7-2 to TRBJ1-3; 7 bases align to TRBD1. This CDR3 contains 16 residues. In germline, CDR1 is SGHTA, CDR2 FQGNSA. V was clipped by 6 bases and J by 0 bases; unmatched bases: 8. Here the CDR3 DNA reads TGTGCCAGCAGAACCGGGACAGTGAACTCTGGAAACACCATATATTTT. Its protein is CASRTGTVNSGNTIYF.

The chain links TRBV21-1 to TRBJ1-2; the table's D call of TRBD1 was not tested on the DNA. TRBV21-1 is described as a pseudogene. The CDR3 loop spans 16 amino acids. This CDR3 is CAYARDSWEANYGYTF. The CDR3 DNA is TGTGCCTACGCTCGGGACAGCTGGGAAGCTAACTATGGCTACACCTTC.

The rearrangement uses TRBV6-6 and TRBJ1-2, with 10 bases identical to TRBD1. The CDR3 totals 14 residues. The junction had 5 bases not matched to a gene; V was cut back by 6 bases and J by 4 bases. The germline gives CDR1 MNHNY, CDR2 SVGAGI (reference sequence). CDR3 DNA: TGTGCCAGCAGCGGGACAGGGGTGTCCTATGGCTACACCTTC. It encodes CASSGTGVSYGYTF.

The CDR3 DNA sequence: TGTGCCACCTTACGCGTCGGTGAGCAGTTCTTC. Its translation: CATLRVGEQFF. This rearrangement joins TRBV12-3 or TRBV12-4 to TRBJ2-1; D call uncertain. The CDR3 sequence is 11 residues long. The V end lost 10 bases, the J end lost 9 bases, and 13 bases lay between the germline ends.